Listed below are T cell receptor beta chains from one sample, sequenced in a study of T cells expressing NK-cell markers. TCRdb reprocessed the 5' RACE reads; each CDR3 protein has one entry and no DNA is given. The listing records approximately 440,000 distinct CDR3 sequences. Sequenced sample: blood T cells: a sorted CD56 or NKG2C T cell subset, CD4+ or CD8+ T cells, or bulk PBMC T cells (not recorded which). The receptors originated from a woman between 45 and 65 years old in good health. CDR3s include the opening cysteine and the closing phenylalanine or tryptophan.

TRBV20-1	TRBJ2-3	CSAFTPGVDTQYF
TRBV5-1	TRBJ2-1	CASSPGVSGRGNEQFF
TRBV5-1	TRBJ2-5	CASSLAEQLQETQYF
TRBV2	TRBJ2-1	CASSVESGKLVEQFF
TRBV19	TRBJ1-2	CASSLGTGAHGGYTF
TRBV12-3/TRBV12-4	TRBJ1-2	CASSLTGALRGYTF
TRBV4-1	TRBJ2-3	CASSLTSLPSTDTQYF
TRBV4-1	TRBJ1-4	CASSLGPNGEKLFF
TRBV2	TRBJ1-5	CASSPGFQPQHF
TRBV20-1	TRBJ1-4	CSARDRSGATNEKLFF
TRBV29-1	TRBJ2-7	CSVEGREGRPYF
TRBV7-6	TRBJ1-1	CASSLSPGGRTEAFF
TRBV20-1	TRBJ2-3	CSARDNRALASTDTQYF
TRBV15	TRBJ2-2	CATGTGGRAGELFF
TRBV11-2	TRBJ2-1	CASSLGISGSPYNEQFF
TRBV19	TRBJ1-2	CASSQTGSNYGYTF
TRBV7-6	TRBJ2-1	CASSLGGDEQFF
TRBV29-1	TRBJ1-2	CSVVLPLSVYGYTF
TRBV7-3	TRBJ2-1	CASSPYSGTYNEQFF
TRBV3-1	TRBJ2-7	CASSQGLRDSGITYEQYF
TRBV2	TRBJ2-1	CASRGAGAYNEQFF
TRBV20-1	TRBJ2-3	CSARTLAGAGDTQYF
TRBV10-3	TRBJ2-3	CAISEGSGTQYF
TRBV2	TRBJ1-6	CASSKGRPPEALHF
TRBV5-1	TRBJ1-2	CASSLARGPGYTF
TRBV29-1	TRBJ2-5	CSVEDRARGGETQYF
TRBV5-6	TRBJ2-1	CASSLSIGISYNEQFF
TRBV7-9	TRBJ2-1	CASSSPYQSRLGEQFF
TRBV7-2	TRBJ2-1	CASSATSNEQFF
TRBV20-1	TRBJ2-7	CSGGGQGNYEQYF
TRBV12-3/TRBV12-4	TRBJ1-2	CASSWGRKRRDGYTF
TRBV20-1	TRBJ2-6	CSATGQPQAGANVLTF
TRBV20-1	TRBJ2-7	CSARPLLPGRKDYEQYF
TRBV20-1	TRBJ2-1	CSAKAGGYNEQFF
TRBV12-3/TRBV12-4	TRBJ2-1	CASSLAPSLSEQFF
TRBV20-1	TRBJ2-3	CSASHPGAGGLGDTQYF
TRBV5-1	TRBJ2-2	CASSLVASLGTGELFF
TRBV5-1	TRBJ2-4	CASSPTLPGTSGRAKNIQYF
TRBV5-1	TRBJ2-7	CASSTPGQGFEQYF
TRBV10-3	TRBJ2-1	CAISAGTRSDNEQFF
TRBV10-3	TRBJ1-1	CAISESFLFGAKRGGTEAFF
TRBV12-3/TRBV12-4	TRBJ2-1	CASRVTSGSENEQFF
TRBV4-1	TRBJ2-1	CASSQESGLAGRNEQFF
TRBV5-4	TRBJ2-7	CASSSQGDYEQYF
TRBV9	TRBJ2-1	CASNVVGSQVEEQFF
TRBV6-5	TRBJ2-3	CASSYSMWTRTDTQYF
TRBV24-1	TRBJ2-3	CATSDLLSGSGDTQYF
TRBV20-1	TRBJ2-1	CSATPTDSGAGNEQFF
TRBV7-9	TRBJ2-4	CASSSLDSILAKNIQYF
TRBV6-2/TRBV6-3	TRBJ2-1	CASKTGTSGRGSYNEQFF
TRBV9	TRBJ2-6	CASSLDGRGARGANVLTF
TRBV7-9	TRBJ1-1	CASRPDTARQAFF
TRBV19	TRBJ2-3	CASSILGTGTLTDTQYF
TRBV12-3/TRBV12-4	TRBJ1-3	CASRPGGGNTIYF
TRBV29-1	TRBJ2-5	CSVAETFQETQYF
TRBV27	TRBJ1-2	CASSYPQDGWGYGGYTF